This T cell receptor (beta chain) was identified during a study of T cell responses to AZD1222 COVID-19 vaccine. This CDR3 is built from 13 residues. Trimming shortened V by 4 bases and J by 4 bases, and 8 bases separated the two germline ends. Germline CDR1 and CDR2: MDHEN and SYDVKM. Assay: immunoSEQ multiplex PCR; the TCRdb copy retains only in-frame clones and omits some. The sample holds around 140,000 clones; about 93% are singletons and the top ten take around 5%. The sample here was peripheral blood, taken on day 0 of AZD1222 vaccination. V gene TRBV28 combines with J gene TRBJ2-1; D possibly corresponds to TRBD2 (6 bases). The source is an adult in good health. The CDR3 sequence: CASSWGLYNEQFF. The CDR3 DNA reads TGTGCCAGCAGTTGGGGACTTTACAATGAGCAGTTCTTC.